The TCR beta chain under discussion was sequenced for a study of shared clonotypes between healthy human individuals. Germline V gene lookup returns CDR1 LGHNA and CDR2 YSLEER. The CDR3 runs to 17 residues. Losses at the gene ends were 0 bases for V and 6 bases for J; bases not matched to a gene: 10. Only in-frame clones appear in the TCRdb table, and some are missing; sequencing was by immunoSEQ multiplex PCR. The repertoire holds roughly 2.6 million clones, with around 90% as singletons. This sequence was found in a man younger than 30 in good health. The sample was naive CD4+ T cells sorted from blood. As for subset: CD45RA+ positively selected. The chain couples TRBV4-3 to TRBJ2-3, with 9 bases matching TRBD2. The CDR3 protein is CASSQDPLAGWSDTQYF. CDR3 DNA sequence: TGCGCCAGCAGCCAAGACCCTCTAGCGGGATGGTCGGATACGCAGTATTTT.